The T cell receptor (beta chain) under discussion was sequenced for a study of shared clonotypes between healthy human individuals. Study as a whole: Samples came from a couple of female and three male donors aged 18 to 49. Three CD4 naive, three CD4 memory, two CD8 naive and one CD8 memory plate were used per donor. Study observations and caveats: Blood was the sole source, and tissue repertoires probably differ.

In the case of this clone: Its antigen is not known.

Germline-derived CDR1 and CDR2 are KGHSH and LQKENI. The CDR3 runs 14 residues. With V trimmed by 3 bases and J by 5 bases, 4 bases remained unmatched. Sequenced by immunoSEQ multiplex PCR; TCRdb stores in-frame clones only, minus some. Among 2 million or so clones listed, roughly 96% were seen once. The specimen sequenced was naive CD4+ T cells sorted from blood. Subset meaning: CD45RA+ positively selected. This TCR came from a man younger than 30 in good health. The chain is built from TRBV18 and TRBJ2-1; 7 bases are shared with TRBD1. CDR3 in DNA: TGTGCCAGCTCACCTGGACAGGAGGACAATGAGCAGTTCTTC. This encodes CASSPGQEDNEQFF.